The 8 T cell receptor beta chains given below trace back to one sample, sequenced in a study of persistence of HIV-infected CD4 T cells. The antigens these receptors bind are not known. Cells were stimulated nonspecifically with anti-CD3/anti-CD28 magnetic beads. Responding CD4+ T cells were sorted by upregulation of both CD40 ligand and CD69. The libraries were made with immunoSEQ version 4 in survey mode. TCRdb keeps only in-frame clones here, not all; method: immunoSEQ multiplex PCR. Of about 45,000 clones in the sample, roughly nine tenths were seen once. The sample here was CD4+ T cells sorted from PBMCs after approximately 19-hour stimulation, taken from a patient who received antiretroviral therapy. The receptors derive from an adult man with HIV who was CMV-seropositive.

The J gene is TRBJ2-4, the V gene TRBV2; 7 bases are shared with TRBD1. Germline V gene lookup returns CDR1 SNHLY and CDR2 FYNNEI. This CDR3 is built from 14 residues. V shed 7 bases and J 4 bases; nucleotides not matched to a gene: 7. The CDR3 region is CASNPTGSKNIQYF. CDR3 DNA: TGTGCCAGCAACCCGACAGGGAGTAAAAACATTCAGTACTTC.

The chain couples TRBV5-8 to TRBJ2-5; no firm D call. Germline V gives CDR1 SGHTS, CDR2 YDEGEE. The CDR3 is made up of 15 amino acids. V shed 4 bases and J shed 7 bases, with 20 bases lying between them. CDR3 sequence (DNA): TGTGCCAGCAGCAACCGGGCGATAGGGTACGGGACCCAGTACTTC. It specifies CASSNRAIGYGTQYF.

The V and J genes are TRBV28 and TRBJ1-2; 11 bases agree with TRBD1. CDR1 and CDR2 (germline): MDHEN, SYDVKM. Trimming took 6 bases from V and 4 from J; bases not matched to a gene: 13. The CDR3 spans 17 residues. In nucleotides, the CDR3 is TGTGCCAGCAGAGGACAGGGGGCGGGTCGAGGTGCCTATGGCTACACCTTC. It encodes CASRGQGAGRGAYGYTF.

The chain couples TRBV3-1 (or the pseudogene TRBV3-2) to TRBJ1-6; 9 bases are shared with TRBD1. The CDR3 contains 14 residues. The germline V gene has CDR1 LGHDT and CDR2 YNNKEL (reference sequence). With V trimmed by 4 bases and J by 12 bases, 7 bases remained unmatched. CDR3 sequence: CASSPGTGHLPLHF. CDR3 DNA: TGTGCCAGCAGCCCCGGGACAGGGCATTTACCCCTCCACTTT.

V and J are TRBV11-3 and TRBJ1-1; D might be TRBD1 (5 bases). Per germline, CDR1 SGHNT and CDR2 YENEEA. V was pared by 1 base and J by 5 bases, with 14 bases between. CDR3 length equals 15 residues. The CDR3 protein is CASSLGGTRGTEAFF. CDR3 nucleotide sequence: TGTGCCAGCAGCTTAGGTGGGACTCGGGGGACTGAAGCTTTCTTT. The full variable domain, with the rest looked up from reference TRBV11-3 and TRBJ1-1, is EAGVVQSPRYKIIEKKQPVAFWCNPISGHNTLYWYLQNLGQGPELLIRYENEEAVDDSQLPKDRFSAERLKGVDSTLKIQPAELGDSAVYLCASSLGGTRGTEAFFGQGTRLTVV.

The chain has TRBV9 and TRBJ2-1; TRBD2 aligns across 7 bases. The CDR3 totals 16 residues. V shed 4 bases and J 8 bases; nucleotides not matched to a gene: 15. The germline CDR1 and CDR2 sequences are SGDLS and YYNGEE. Written as DNA, the CDR3 is TGTGCCAGCAGCCCTCGGGGCGGGGGACTGCCCCATGAGCAGTTCTTC. This translates into CASSPRGGGLPHEQFF.

This chain links TRBV27 with TRBJ1-5; D is unclear. Germline lookup yields CDR1 MNHEY and CDR2 SMNVEV (reference sequence). The CDR3 loop spans 14 amino acids. Deletions cut 1 base from V and 0 bases from J, with 4 bases between. The CDR3 here is CASSLYSSNQPQHF. In DNA form, the CDR3 reads TGTGCCAGCAGTTTATACAGTAGCAATCAGCCCCAGCATTTT.

CDR3 in amino acids: CSAVPGGSTDTQYF. The CDR3 region has the DNA TGCAGCGCAGTACCAGGGGGAAGCACAGATACGCAGTATTTT. This rearrangement joins TRBV29-1 to TRBJ2-3; 7 positions agree with TRBD1. J gave up 0 bases and V 7 bases, and 7 bases lay outside the gene matches. Germline V gives CDR1 SQVTM, CDR2 ANQGSEA. This CDR3 comprises 14 residues.